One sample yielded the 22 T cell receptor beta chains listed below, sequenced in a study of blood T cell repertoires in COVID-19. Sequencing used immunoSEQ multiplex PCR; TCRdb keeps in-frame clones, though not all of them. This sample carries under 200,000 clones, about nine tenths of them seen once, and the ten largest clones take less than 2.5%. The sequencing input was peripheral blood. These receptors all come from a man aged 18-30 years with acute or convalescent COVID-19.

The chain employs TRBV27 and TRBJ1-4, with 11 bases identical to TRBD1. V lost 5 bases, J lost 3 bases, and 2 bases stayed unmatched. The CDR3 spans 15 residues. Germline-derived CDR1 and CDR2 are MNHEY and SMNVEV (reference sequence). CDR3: CASSGQGAANEKLFF. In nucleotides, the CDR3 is TGTGCCAGCAGTGGACAGGGGGCGGCTAATGAAAAACTGTTTTTT. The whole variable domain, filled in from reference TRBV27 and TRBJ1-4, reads EAQVTQNPRYLITVTGKKLTVTCSQNMNHEYMSWYRQDPGLGLRQIYYSMNVEVTDKGDVPEGYKVSRKEKRNFPLILESPSPNQTSLYFCASSGQGAANEKLFFGSGTQLSVL.

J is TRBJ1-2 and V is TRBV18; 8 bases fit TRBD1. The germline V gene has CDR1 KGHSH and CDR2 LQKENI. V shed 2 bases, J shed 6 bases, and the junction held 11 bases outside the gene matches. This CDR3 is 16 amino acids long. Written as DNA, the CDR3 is TGTGCCAGCTCACCAGACAGGGGATCATGGAGTGATGGCTACACCTTC. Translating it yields CASSPDRGSWSDGYTF.

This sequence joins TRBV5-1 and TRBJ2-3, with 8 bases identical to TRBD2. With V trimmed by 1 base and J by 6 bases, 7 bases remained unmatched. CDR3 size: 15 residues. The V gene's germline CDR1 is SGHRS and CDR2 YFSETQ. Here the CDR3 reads CASSLLRGAADTQYF. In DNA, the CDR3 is TGCGCCAGCAGCTTGTTGCGGGGGGCGGCGGATACGCAGTATTTT. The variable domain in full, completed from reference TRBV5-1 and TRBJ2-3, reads KAGVTQTPRYLIKTRGQQVTLSCSPISGHRSVSWYQQTPGQGLQFLFEYFSETQRNKGNFPGRFSGRQFSNSRSEMNVSTLELGDSALYLCASSLLRGAADTQYFGPGTRLTVL.

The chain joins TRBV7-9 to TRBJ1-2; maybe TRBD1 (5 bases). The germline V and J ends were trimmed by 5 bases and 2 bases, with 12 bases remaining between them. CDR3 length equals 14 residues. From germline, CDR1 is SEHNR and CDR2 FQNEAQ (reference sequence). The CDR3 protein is CASSPGAGNYGYTF. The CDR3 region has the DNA TGTGCCAGCAGCCCTGGGGCAGGGAACTATGGCTACACCTTC. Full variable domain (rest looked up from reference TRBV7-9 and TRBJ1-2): DTGVSQNPRHKITKRGQNVTFRCDPISEHNRLYWYRQTLGQGPEFLTYFQNEAQLEKSRLLSDRFSAERPKGSFSTLEIQRTEQGDSAMYLCASSPGAGNYGYTFGSGTRLTVV.

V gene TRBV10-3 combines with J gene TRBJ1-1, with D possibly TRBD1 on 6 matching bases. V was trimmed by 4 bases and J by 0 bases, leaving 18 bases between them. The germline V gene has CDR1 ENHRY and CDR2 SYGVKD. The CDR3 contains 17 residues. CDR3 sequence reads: CAISGAQGWEMNTEAFF. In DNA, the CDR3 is TGTGCCATCAGTGGGGCACAGGGATGGGAGATGAACACTGAAGCTTTCTTT.

The CDR3 DNA reads as TGTGCCTGGAGCGACGGAGGGACTGAAGCTTTCTTT. The encoded protein is CAWSDGGTEAFF. V and J are TRBV30 and TRBJ1-1; D gene unclear. Deletions cut 3 bases from V and 5 bases from J, with 10 bases between. Germline loops: CDR1 GTSNPN, CDR2 SVGIG (reference sequence). This CDR3 region has 12 residues.

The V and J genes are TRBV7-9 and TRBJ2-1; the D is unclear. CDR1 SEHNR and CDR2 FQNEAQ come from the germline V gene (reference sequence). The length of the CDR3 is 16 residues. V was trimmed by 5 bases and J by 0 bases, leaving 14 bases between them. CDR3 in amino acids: CASSPPHISSYNEQFF. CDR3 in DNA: TGTGCCAGCAGCCCTCCCCATATTAGCTCCTACAATGAGCAGTTCTTC.

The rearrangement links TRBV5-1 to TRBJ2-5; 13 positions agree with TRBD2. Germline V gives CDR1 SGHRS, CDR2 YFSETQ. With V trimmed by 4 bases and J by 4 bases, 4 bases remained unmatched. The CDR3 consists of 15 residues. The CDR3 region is CASSSGLAGAETQYF. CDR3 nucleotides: TGCGCCAGCAGCAGCGGACTAGCGGGAGCAGAGACCCAGTACTTC.

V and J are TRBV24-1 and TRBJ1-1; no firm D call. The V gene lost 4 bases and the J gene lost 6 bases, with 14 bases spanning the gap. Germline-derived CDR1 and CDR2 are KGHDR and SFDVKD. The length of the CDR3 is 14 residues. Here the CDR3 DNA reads TGTGCCACCAGTGAGCCCCGGGGAAACCCTGAAGCTTTCTTT. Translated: CATSEPRGNPEAFF.

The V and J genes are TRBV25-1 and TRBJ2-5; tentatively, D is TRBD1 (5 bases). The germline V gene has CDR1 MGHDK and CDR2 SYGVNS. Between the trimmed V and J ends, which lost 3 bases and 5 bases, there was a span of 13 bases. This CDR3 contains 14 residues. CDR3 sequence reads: CASSDHEAGETQYF. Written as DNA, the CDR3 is TGTGCCAGCAGTGACCACGAGGCAGGGGAGACCCAGTACTTC.

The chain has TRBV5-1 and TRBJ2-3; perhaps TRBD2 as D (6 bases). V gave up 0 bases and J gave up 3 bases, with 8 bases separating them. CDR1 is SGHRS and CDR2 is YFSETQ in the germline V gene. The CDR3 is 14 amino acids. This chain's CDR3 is CASSLALATDTQYF. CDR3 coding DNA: TGCGCCAGCAGCTTGGCCCTAGCGACAGATACGCAGTATTTT.

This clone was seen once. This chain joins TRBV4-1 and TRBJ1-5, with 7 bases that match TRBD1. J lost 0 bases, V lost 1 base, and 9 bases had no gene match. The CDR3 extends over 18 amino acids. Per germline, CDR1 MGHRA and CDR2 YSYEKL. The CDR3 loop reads CASSQAGVGQNSNQPQHF. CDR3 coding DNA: TGCGCCAGCAGCCAAGCAGGGGTGGGACAGAATAGCAATCAGCCCCAGCATTTT.

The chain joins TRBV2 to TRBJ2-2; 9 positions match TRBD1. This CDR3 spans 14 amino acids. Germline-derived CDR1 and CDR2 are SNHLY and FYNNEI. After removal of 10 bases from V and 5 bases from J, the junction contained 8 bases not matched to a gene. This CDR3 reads CATSDRGRTGELFF. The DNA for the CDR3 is TGTGCCACCTCGGACAGGGGTAGAACCGGGGAGCTGTTTTTT.

The CDR3 DNA follows: TGTGCCAGCAGCCGTTCAAGCCCGGGCTCAGGGTTCTATAATGAAAAACTGTTTTTT. It yields the protein CASSRSSPGSGFYNEKLFF. The genes are TRBV3-1 (or the pseudogene TRBV3-2) and TRBJ1-4; D perhaps matches TRBD1 (5 bases). V was shortened by 4 bases and J by 4 bases, with 25 bases between the two germline ends. The CDR3 sequence is 19 residues long. The germline CDR1 and CDR2 sequences are LGHDT and YNNKEL (reference sequence).

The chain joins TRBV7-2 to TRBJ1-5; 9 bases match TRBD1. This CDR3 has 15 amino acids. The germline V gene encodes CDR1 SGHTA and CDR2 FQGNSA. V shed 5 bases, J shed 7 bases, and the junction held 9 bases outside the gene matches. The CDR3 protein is CASSPPGTGNQPQHF. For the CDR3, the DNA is TGTGCCAGCAGCCCACCGGGGACAGGGAACCAGCCCCAGCATTTT.

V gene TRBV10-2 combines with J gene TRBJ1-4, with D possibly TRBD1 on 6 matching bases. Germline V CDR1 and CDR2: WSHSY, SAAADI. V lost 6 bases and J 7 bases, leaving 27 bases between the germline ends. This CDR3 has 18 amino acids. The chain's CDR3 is CASSGTGTRTLWSEKLFF. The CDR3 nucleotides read TGCGCCAGCAGCGGTACAGGGACCCGGACGTTATGGAGTGAAAAACTGTTTTTT.

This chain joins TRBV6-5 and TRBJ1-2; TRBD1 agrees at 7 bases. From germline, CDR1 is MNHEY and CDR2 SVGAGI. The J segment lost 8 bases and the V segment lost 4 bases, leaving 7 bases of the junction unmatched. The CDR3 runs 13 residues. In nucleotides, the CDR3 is TGTGCCAGCAGTTCCCAGGGGGTTGGGGGCTACACCTTC. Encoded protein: CASSSQGVGGYTF.

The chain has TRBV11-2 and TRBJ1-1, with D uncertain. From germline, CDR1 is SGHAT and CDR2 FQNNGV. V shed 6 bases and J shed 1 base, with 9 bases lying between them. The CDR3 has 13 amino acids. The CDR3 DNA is TGTGCCAGCAGTGTACAGCAGAACACTGAAGCTTTCTTT. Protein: CASSVQQNTEAFF.

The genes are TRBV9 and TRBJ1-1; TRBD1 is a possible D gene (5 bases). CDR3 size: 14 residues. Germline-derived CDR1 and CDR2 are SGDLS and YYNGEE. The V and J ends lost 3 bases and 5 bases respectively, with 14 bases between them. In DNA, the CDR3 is TGTGCCAGCAGCGAAACAGGAGGGAGGACTGAAGCTTTCTTT. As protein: CASSETGGRTEAFF.

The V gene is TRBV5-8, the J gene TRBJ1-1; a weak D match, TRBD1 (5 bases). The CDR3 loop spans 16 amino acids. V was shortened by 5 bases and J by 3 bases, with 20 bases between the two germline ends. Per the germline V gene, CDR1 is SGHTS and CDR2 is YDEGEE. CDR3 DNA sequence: TGTGCCAGCAGATTACCGTGGTGGGGCGCGTACACTGAAGCTTTCTTT. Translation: CASRLPWWGAYTEAFF.

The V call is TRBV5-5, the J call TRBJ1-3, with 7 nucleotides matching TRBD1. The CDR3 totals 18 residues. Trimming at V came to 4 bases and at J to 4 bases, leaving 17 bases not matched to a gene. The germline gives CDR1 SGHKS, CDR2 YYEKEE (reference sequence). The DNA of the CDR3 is TGTGCCAGCAGCCCGGGTCTGAGGGGGCCATCAGCGGGAAACACCATATATTTT. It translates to CASSPGLRGPSAGNTIYF.

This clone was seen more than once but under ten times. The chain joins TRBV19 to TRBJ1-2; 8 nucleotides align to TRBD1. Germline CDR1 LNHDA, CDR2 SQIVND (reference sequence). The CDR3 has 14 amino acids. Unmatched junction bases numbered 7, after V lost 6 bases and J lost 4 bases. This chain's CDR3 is CASSTRDRRYGYTF. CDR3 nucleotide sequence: TGTGCCAGTAGCACCAGGGACAGGCGCTATGGCTACACCTTC.